The rows below give T cell receptor beta chains drawn from one sample of a study of T cells after yellow fever vaccination. TCRdb re-derived calls from the 5' RACE reads in MiXCR, one entry per CDR3 protein. The sample holds hundreds of thousands of distinct CDR3 sequences; around an eighth are singletons and the top ten take under 15%. Sequenced material: PBMCs, taken on the day of the yellow fever booster vaccination. The receptors come from a man aged 25 to 40 who received the YFV17D yellow fever vaccine. CDR3s include the opening cysteine and the closing phenylalanine or tryptophan. The D gene is left open where the match is weak. Clone size is shown for a subset of rows, as once, few, many or a class of expanded clone.

clone size	D gene	V gene	J gene	CDR3 protein	CDR3 DNA
.	.	TRBV12-3/TRBV12-4	TRBJ2-5	CASKSDGTEETQYF	TGTGCCAGCAAATCGGACGGGACTGAAGAGACCCAGTACTTC
few	.	TRBV15	TRBJ2-7	CATSRDPLTGYEQYF	TGTGCCACCAGCAGAGACCCCCTTACGGGTTACGAGCAGTACTTC
few	TRBD1	TRBV7-2	TRBJ2-1	CASSMDRGRVYNEQFF	TGTGCCAGCAGCATGGACAGGGGAAGAGTCTACAATGAGCAGTTCTTC
few	TRBD2	TRBV5-4	TRBJ2-1	CASSFGGINNEQFF	TGTGCCAGCAGCTTCGGGGGGATAAACAATGAGCAGTTCTTC
.	.	TRBV30	TRBJ1-3	CAWSAGSGNTIYF	TGTGCCTGGAGTGCGGGTTCTGGAAACACCATATATTTT
.	TRBD2	TRBV4-3	TRBJ2-5	CASSQALAGGQETQYF	TGCGCCAGCAGCCAAGCCTTAGCGGGAGGGCAAGAGACCCAGTACTTC
few	TRBD2	TRBV4-2	TRBJ2-4	CASSQDRTSGRGNIQYF	TGTGCCAGCAGCCAAGATCGGACTAGCGGGAGGGGAAACATTCAGTACTTC
few	TRBD1	TRBV24-1	TRBJ2-5	CATSDGQGTEETQYF	TGTGCCACCAGTGATGGACAGGGGACCGAAGAGACCCAGTACTTC
.	TRBD2	TRBV20-1	TRBJ2-1	CSARDGTSGRVWSERFF	TGCAGTGCTAGAGATGGGACTAGCGGGAGAGTATGGAGTGAGCGGTTCTTC
.	TRBD2	TRBV27	TRBJ2-1	CASHRLAGGVSYNEQFF	TGTGCCAGTCATCGACTAGCGGGAGGTGTCTCCTACAATGAGCAGTTCTTC
few	.	TRBV30	TRBJ2-1	CAWDPLGSEQFF	TGTGCCTGGGACCCACTGGGGAGTGAGCAGTTCTTC
few	TRBD1	TRBV24-1	TRBJ2-1	CATSDLQGGNNEQFF	TGTGCCACCAGTGACTTACAGGGGGGCAACAATGAGCAGTTCTTC
.	TRBD1	TRBV5-5	TRBJ1-1	CASSLQGVEAFF	TGTGCCAGCAGCTTACAGGGGGTTGAAGCTTTCTTT
few	.	TRBV5-1	TRBJ2-7	CASSVTAIYEQYF	TGCGCCAGCAGCGTGACAGCAATCTACGAGCAGTACTTC
few	.	TRBV29-1	TRBJ2-5	CSVASMAAKETQYF	TGCAGCGTGGCTTCGATGGCAGCGAAAGAGACCCAGTACTTC
few	.	TRBV6-2/TRBV6-3	TRBJ1-4	CASSRIGQPTGEKLFF	TGTGCCAGCAGTCGAATTGGACAGCCGACGGGTGAAAAACTGTTTTTT
few	.	TRBV12-3/TRBV12-4	TRBJ2-2	CASRGRPDELFF	TGTGCCAGCAGAGGAAGACCCGATGAGCTGTTTTTT
.	TRBD1	TRBV29-1	TRBJ2-7	CSVEDGTGGYEQYF	TGCAGCGTTGAAGACGGGACAGGGGGATACGAGCAGTACTTC
few	.	TRBV20-1	TRBJ2-3	CSVDINTDTQYF	TGCAGTGTGGACATCAACACAGATACGCAGTATTTT
.	TRBD2	TRBV27	TRBJ2-7	CASSLWGGNEQYF	TGTGCCAGCAGTTTATGGGGGGGGAACGAGCAGTACTTC
few	.	TRBV20-1	TRBJ2-2	CSLPGAGELFF	TGCAGCCTCCCGGGGGCCGGGGAGCTGTTTTTT
few	TRBD2	TRBV10-1	TRBJ2-3	CASSESSGSTDTQYF	TGCGCCAGCAGTGAGTCTAGCGGGAGCACAGATACGCAGTATTTT
few	TRBD1	TRBV27	TRBJ1-4	CASTTGGKKKLFF	TGTGCCAGTACCACAGGGGGCAAGAAAAAACTGTTTTTT
many	.	TRBV9	TRBJ2-4	CASSGNIQYF	TGTGCCAGCAGCGGAAACATTCAGTACTTC
.	.	TRBV15	TRBJ2-5	CATSRPDAETQYF	TGTGCCACCAGCAGACCCGACGCAGAGACCCAGTACTTC
few	.	TRBV14	TRBJ2-5	CASSQVNSAAGTSQETQYF	TGTGCCAGCAGCCAAGTTAATAGTGCGGCGGGAACTTCCCAAGAGACCCAGTACTTC
.	TRBD2	TRBV7-2	TRBJ2-2	CASSSGLAGKGGELFF	TGTGCCAGCAGCTCGGGACTAGCGGGAAAGGGCGGGGAGCTGTTTTTT
.	TRBD2	TRBV2	TRBJ2-6	CAISLPLAGNSGANVLTF	TGTGCCATCAGCCTCCCACTAGCGGGAAACTCTGGGGCCAACGTCCTGACTTTC
.	TRBD1	TRBV19	TRBJ1-2	CASRNDPGQTYGYTF	TGTGCCAGTCGAAACGATCCGGGACAGACCTATGGCTACACCTTC
few	TRBD2	TRBV20-1	TRBJ2-7	CSANPGLDNIYEQYF	TGCAGTGCTAACCCGGGACTAGATAACATTTACGAGCAGTACTTC
.	.	TRBV5-4	TRBJ1-1	CASSTRTSRAFF	TGTGCCAGCAGCACCCGCACATCCCGAGCTTTCTTT
many	TRBD1	TRBV29-1	TRBJ2-7	CSVVDRWDRGSEQYF	TGCAGCGTTGTTGATCGTTGGGACAGGGGGAGCGAGCAGTACTTC
few	.	TRBV20-1	TRBJ2-1	CSARGPNEQFF	TGCAGTGCCAGAGGCCCCAATGAGCAGTTCTTC
few	.	TRBV20-1	TRBJ2-3	CSARDRISQYF	TGCAGTGCTAGAGACCGGATCTCGCAGTATTTT
few	.	TRBV2	TRBJ2-7	CASSEAYEQYF	TGTGCCAGCAGTGAAGCGTACGAGCAGTACTTC
.	.	TRBV20-1	TRBJ2-3	CSARRVEGASTDTQYF	TGCAGTGCTAGGAGAGTGGAGGGGGCTAGCACAGATACGCAGTATTTT
.	.	TRBV7-9	TRBJ1-1	CASSPGTVFGAFF	TGTGCCAGCAGCCCCGGGACCGTTTTTGGAGCTTTCTTT
few	.	TRBV2	TRBJ2-6	CASSLSPAPGPRANVLTF	TGTGCCAGCAGTTTATCCCCAGCTCCGGGCCCTAGGGCCAACGTCCTGACTTTC
.	TRBD2	TRBV7-7	TRBJ2-2	CASSPQITSGRLPGELFF	TGTGCTAGCAGCCCCCAGATTACTAGCGGGAGACTGCCCGGGGAGCTGTTTTTT
.	.	TRBV4-1	TRBJ2-2	CATDEGNTGELFF	TGCGCCACAGATGAAGGGAACACCGGGGAGCTGTTTTTT
many	.	TRBV12-3/TRBV12-4	TRBJ1-1	CASTQSRWNTEAFF	TGTGCCAGCACGCAAAGCCGGTGGAACACTGAAGCTTTCTTT
few	.	TRBV10-1	TRBJ2-1	CASSESKGSLNEQFF	TGCGCCAGCAGTGAGTCGAAGGGTAGCCTTAATGAGCAGTTCTTC
.	.	TRBV3-1	TRBJ2-7	CASSQLDGVYEQYF	TGTGCCAGCAGCCAATTGGACGGAGTCTACGAGCAGTACTTC
.	.	TRBV18	TRBJ2-1	CASSPPNLGGVGRRANEQFF	TGTGCCAGCTCACCGCCAAACTTAGGGGGAGTAGGTCGCAGAGCCAATGAGCAGTTCTTC